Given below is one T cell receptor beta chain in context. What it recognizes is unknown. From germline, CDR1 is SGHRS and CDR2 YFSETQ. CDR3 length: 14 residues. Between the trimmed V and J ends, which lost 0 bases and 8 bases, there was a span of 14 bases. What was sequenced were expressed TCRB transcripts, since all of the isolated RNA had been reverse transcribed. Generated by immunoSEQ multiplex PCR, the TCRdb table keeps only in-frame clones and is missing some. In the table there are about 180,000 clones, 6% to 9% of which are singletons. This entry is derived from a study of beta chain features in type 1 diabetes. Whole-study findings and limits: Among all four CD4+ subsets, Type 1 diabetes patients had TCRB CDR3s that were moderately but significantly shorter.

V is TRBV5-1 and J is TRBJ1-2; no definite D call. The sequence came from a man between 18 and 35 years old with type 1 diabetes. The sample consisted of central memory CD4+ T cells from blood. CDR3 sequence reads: CASSLGGGEEGYTF. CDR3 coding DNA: TGCGCCAGCAGCTTGGGAGGCGGAGAGGAGGGCTACACCTTC.